This TCR beta chain was found in a study of blood T cell repertoires in COVID-19. Germline loops: CDR1 MNHEY, CDR2 SVGAGI. V lost 0 bases and J 7 bases, leaving 10 bases between the germline ends. This CDR3 contains 15 residues. Assignment of participants to cohorts was predicated upon participant-reported clinical history. Original analysis: Reference gene primer amplification gave estimated nucleated cell counts. Assay: immunoSEQ multiplex PCR; the TCRdb copy retains only in-frame clones and omits some. That table gives V, J and clone size, and the DNA gave D and trimming. The repertoire holds approximately 300,000 clones, with roughly 85% as singletons.

The sample was PBMCs or T cells enriched from blood (not recorded which). The genes are TRBV6-5 and TRBJ1-6; a possible D gene is TRBD1 (6 bases). This TCR was sampled from a woman in her 30s who had been exposed to COVID-19. The CDR3 DNA sequence: TGTGCCAGCAGTTACTCGGGAGGGGGGAATTCACCCCTCCACTTT. Translated, it gives CASSYSGGGNSPLHF.